The 28 T cell receptor beta chains below were found in one sample sequenced in a study of shared clonotypes between healthy human individuals. Produced via immunoSEQ multiplex PCR; TCRdb's table is partial and in-frame only. The table shows approximately 500,000 clones, with over 60% occurring only once. The sample comprised PBMCs. These receptors were collected from a woman between 40 and 50 years old in good health. Some clones in this sample may be carry-over from other donors' samples.

This sequence joins TRBV5-1 and TRBJ2-6; weak D call: TRBD1 (5 bases). This CDR3 region has 14 residues. V gave up 5 bases and J gave up 2 bases, with 8 bases separating them. Germline V gene lookup returns CDR1 SGHRS and CDR2 YFSETQ. The CDR3 loop reads CASRLTAGANVLTF. CDR3 bases: TGCGCCAGCAGATTGACAGCTGGGGCCAACGTCCTGACTTTC. Filled out from reference TRBV5-1 and TRBJ2-6, the complete variable domain reads KAGVTQTPRYLIKTRGQQVTLSCSPISGHRSVSWYQQTPGQGLQFLFEYFSETQRNKGNFPGRFSGRQFSNSRSEMNVSTLELGDSALYLCASRLTAGANVLTFGAGSRLTVL.

In its sample, this clone was seen many times. The chain has TRBV15 and TRBJ2-3; D possibly matches TRBD1 or TRBD2 (5 bases each). Germline assignment: CDR1 LNHNV and CDR2 YYDKDF (reference sequence). The V gene lost 1 base and the J gene lost 6 bases, with 14 bases spanning the gap. The CDR3 has 15 residues. CDR3 in amino acids: CATSRARDGVDTQYF. CDR3 in DNA: TGTGCCACCAGCAGAGCCCGGGACGGGGTGGATACGCAGTATTTT.

The chain employs TRBV19 and TRBJ2-3; TRBD2 matches at 11 bases. Germline CDR1 and CDR2: LNHDA and SQIVND (reference sequence). V was clipped by 5 bases and J by 6 bases; unmatched bases: 7. There are 15 residues in the CDR3. The CDR3: CASSPRLAGGDTQYF. As DNA, the CDR3 is TGTGCCAGTAGTCCCCGTCTAGCGGGAGGTGATACGCAGTATTTT.

The chain combines TRBV10-3 with TRBJ2-3, with D possibly TRBD2 on 6 matching bases. This CDR3 comprises 13 residues. Looked up from germline, CDR1 is ENHRY and CDR2 is SYGVKD. Trimming cost V 4 bases and J 4 bases, with 9 bases left between them. CDR3 in DNA: TGTGCCATCAGTGCGGGAGACGCAGATACGCAGTATTTT. Translating it yields CAISAGDADTQYF.

This chain connects TRBV4-3 to TRBJ2-3; 7 bases map to TRBD2. CDR1 and CDR2 (germline): LGHNA, YSLEER. The ends lost 0 bases at V and 3 bases at J; junction bases unmatched: 9. The CDR3 has 17 residues. CDR3 DNA: TGCGCCAGCAGCCAAGATCTGCTAGCGGCTCGTACAGATACGCAGTATTTT. Translation: CASSQDLLAARTDTQYF.

The chain employs TRBV12-5 and TRBJ2-7, with D perhaps matching TRBD1 (6 bases). The germline CDR1 and CDR2 sequences are LGHNT and FRNRAP. Trimming removed 2 bases at V and 1 base at J, with 9 bases between. The CDR3 is 14 residues long. For the CDR3, the DNA is TGTGCTAGTGGTTTGAGACAGGTTTCCTACGAGCAGTACTTC. Protein sequence: CASGLRQVSYEQYF.

This chain joins TRBV30 and TRBJ1-4; D perhaps matches TRBD1 (6 bases). Trimming took off 7 bases at V and 3 bases at J, with 15 bases between the two ends. CDR1 is GTSNPN, CDR2 SVGIG, per germline (reference sequence). The CDR3 spans 14 residues. CDR3 sequence: CASRQGGSNEKLFF. CDR3 in DNA: TGTGCCTCTCGTCAAGGGGGATCTAATGAAAAACTGTTTTTT.

This clone was observed a few times. V is TRBV5-1 and J is TRBJ2-3; the D call may be TRBD1 or TRBD2 (5 bases each). Germline CDR1 is SGHRS and CDR2 is YFSETQ. The V end lost 3 bases, the J end lost 4 bases, and 15 bases lay between the germline ends. The CDR3 is 15 residues long. The CDR3 nucleotides are TGCGCCAGCAGCTCGGGGCTAGGCGCGGCAGATACGCAGTATTTT. This translates into CASSSGLGAADTQYF.

V and J are TRBV29-1 and TRBJ2-7; 8 nucleotides align to TRBD1. From germline, CDR1 is SQVTM and CDR2 ANQGSEA. V trimming: 4 bases; J trimming: 4 bases; junction bases outside the gene matches: 6. The CDR3 length is 13 residues. CDR3 loop: CSVAPQGAYEQYF. CDR3 DNA sequence: TGCAGCGTTGCCCCCCAGGGGGCTTACGAGCAGTACTTC.

The chain is built from TRBV7-2 and TRBJ2-7; TRBD1 aligns across 11 bases. The CDR3 covers 14 residues. Unmatched junction bases numbered 5, after V lost 5 bases and J lost 5 bases. CDR1 is SGHTA and CDR2 is FQGNSA in the germline V gene. CDR3 region: CASSPRTGGHEQYF. CDR3 bases: TGTGCCAGCAGCCCAAGGACAGGGGGCCACGAGCAGTACTTC.

This chain uses TRBV2 with TRBJ2-3; D unclear. In germline, CDR1 is SNHLY, CDR2 FYNNEI. The CDR3 is 13 residues long. Trimming cost V 8 bases and J 0 bases, with 9 bases left between them. The CDR3 DNA reads as TGTGCCAGCGGTGCGGAAAGCACAGATACGCAGTATTTT. As protein: CASGAESTDTQYF.

The chain employs TRBV27 and TRBJ1-5; D might be TRBD1 (6 bases). The V end lost 1 base, the J end lost 6 bases, and 10 bases lay between the germline ends. The CDR3 runs 14 residues. The germline V gene has CDR1 MNHEY and CDR2 SMNVEV (reference sequence). Written as DNA, the CDR3 is TGTGCCAGCAGTTTATTACAGGGCACTCAGCCCCAGCATTTT. Protein: CASSLLQGTQPQHF.

This chain links TRBV11-1 with TRBJ2-7; 10 nucleotides agree with TRBD1. From germline, CDR1 is SGHAT and CDR2 FQDESV (reference sequence). V dropped 1 base and J dropped 7; count of bases not matched to a gene: 7. This CDR3 region has 15 residues. CDR3 sequence (DNA): TGTGCCAGCAGCTTAGGGGGACAGGGGAAAGAGGAGCAGTACTTC. Protein sequence: CASSLGGQGKEEQYF.

The gene calls are TRBV7-3 and TRBJ2-1; perhaps D is TRBD1 or TRBD2 (6 bases each). The CDR3 is 16 amino acids. CDR1 is SGHTA, CDR2 FQGTGA, per germline. Trimming stripped 4 bases from V and 2 bases from J, with 15 bases between. CDR3 protein: CASSSTFGGTYNEQFF. In nucleotides, the CDR3 is TGTGCCAGCAGCTCCACGTTCGGGGGCACCTACAATGAGCAGTTCTTC.

The V and J genes are TRBV6-6 and TRBJ2-5; either TRBD1 or TRBD2 may fit D (7 bases each). V was trimmed by 4 bases and J by 7 bases, leaving 19 bases between them. The germline CDR1 and CDR2 sequences are MNHNY and SVGAGI (reference sequence). This CDR3 spans 15 amino acids. The CDR3 region has the DNA TGTGCCAGCAGTTCCCACTTCCAGGGGGGGACGACCCAGTACTTC. Its translation: CASSSHFQGGTTQYF.

The gene calls are TRBV6-4 and TRBJ2-1; possibly TRBD2 for D (6 bases). Trimming removed 2 bases from V and 6 bases from J, with 11 bases in between. Per germline, CDR1 MRHNA and CDR2 SNTAGT. This CDR3 has 14 residues. The CDR3 region is CASSDGDSSNEQFF. The CDR3 coding sequence is TGTGCCAGCAGTGACGGGGACTCATCCAATGAGCAGTTCTTC.

The chain is built from TRBV5-4 and TRBJ2-1; 7 bases agree with TRBD1. This CDR3 comprises 14 residues. J lost 10 bases, V lost 2 bases, and 9 bases had no gene match. Germline V gene lookup returns CDR1 SGHNT and CDR2 YYREEE (reference sequence). The CDR3: CASSLGGRAGEQFF. The CDR3 DNA sequence: TGTGCCAGCAGCTTAGGGGGCCGCGCCGGGGAGCAGTTCTTC. Based on the CDR3 plus reference TRBV5-4 and TRBJ2-1, the full variable domain is ETGVTQSPTHLIKTRGQQVTLRCSSQSGHNTVSWYQQALGQGPQFIFQYYREEENGRGNFPPRFSGLQFPNYSSELNVNALELDDSALYLCASSLGGRAGEQFFGPGTRLTVL.

V and J are TRBV25-1 and TRBJ1-3; 7 bases match TRBD1. Per the germline V gene, CDR1 is MGHDK and CDR2 is SYGVNS. The CDR3 runs to 16 residues. V trimming: 2 bases; J trimming: 3 bases; junction bases outside the gene matches: 7. The CDR3 reads CASSEPGQVHGNTIYF. CDR3 nucleotides: TGTGCCAGCAGTGAACCCGGACAGGTCCATGGAAACACCATATATTTT.

The chain employs TRBV28 and TRBJ1-3; D remains ambiguous. The germline V and J ends were trimmed by 4 bases and 4 bases, with 20 bases remaining between them. Germline V lookup: CDR1 MDHEN, CDR2 SYDVKM. The CDR3 runs 17 residues. The CDR3 DNA is TGTGCCAGCAGTTCCCATAATTCCCCCGATACGGGAAACACCATATATTTT. As protein: CASSSHNSPDTGNTIYF.

This chain links TRBV5-1 with TRBJ2-1, with 11 bases matching TRBD2. The V and J ends lost 3 bases and 5 bases, in that order; junction bases with no gene match: 4. The germline V gene has CDR1 SGHRS and CDR2 YFSETQ. This CDR3 has 15 amino acids. The CDR3 DNA sequence: TGCGCCAGCAGCTATATAGCGGGGGGGAACAATGAGCAGTTCTTC. This codes for CASSYIAGGNNEQFF.

This chain links TRBV6-5 with TRBJ1-3; D remains unclear. CDR1 and CDR2 from the germline V gene are MNHEY and SVGAGI. This CDR3 contains 14 residues. Trimming cost V 5 bases and J 0 bases, with 8 bases left between them. The CDR3 spells CASSGRSSGNTIYF. CDR3 DNA sequence: TGTGCCAGCAGTGGCAGGAGCTCTGGAAACACCATATATTTT.

J is TRBJ2-1 and V is TRBV18, with TRBD2 matching 9 bases. CDR1 and CDR2 (germline): KGHSH, LQKENI. After removal of 4 bases from V and 7 bases from J, the junction contained 8 bases not matched to a gene. The CDR3 runs to 15 residues. The CDR3 coding sequence is TGTGCCAGCTCACGAGCGGGAGGTGGTATGAATGAGCAGTTCTTC. Protein: CASSRAGGGMNEQFF.

The V and J genes are TRBV6-1 and TRBJ2-1; the match to TRBD1 covers 8 bases. The CDR3 has 15 amino acids. Germline V gene data show CDR1 as MNHNS and CDR2 as SASEGT. V shed 5 bases and J 7 bases; nucleotides not matched to a gene: 10. The DNA of the CDR3 is TGTGCCAGCAGTCCTCGGACAGGGTTGAGGAATGAGCAGTTCTTC. Encoded protein: CASSPRTGLRNEQFF.

The chain uses TRBV15 and TRBJ2-5; no reliable D call. Germline V gives CDR1 LNHNV, CDR2 YYDKDF (reference sequence). This CDR3 is 15 amino acids long. V lost 0 bases and J lost 1, with 9 bases in between. In nucleotides, the CDR3 is TGTGCCACCAGCAGAGATCTCGCTAGCCAAGAGACCCAGTACTTC. Amino acids: CATSRDLASQETQYF. The full variable domain, its missing parts supplied by reference TRBV15 and TRBJ2-5, is DAMVIQNPRYQVTQFGKPVTLSCSQTLNHNVMYWYQQKSSQAPKLLFHYYDKDFNNEADTPDNFQSRRPNTSFCFLDIRSPGLGDTAMYLCATSRDLASQETQYFGPGTRLLVL.

In this sample, this clone turned up a few times. The V and J genes are TRBV15 and TRBJ1-4; TRBD1 might be the D (5 bases). Germline CDR1 LNHNV, CDR2 YYDKDF (reference sequence). The V end lost 0 bases, the J end lost 4 bases, and 9 bases lay between the germline ends. This CDR3 region has 15 residues. CDR3 in amino acids: CATSRDGDGNEKLFF. In DNA, the CDR3 is TGTGCCACCAGCAGAGATGGGGACGGTAATGAAAAACTGTTTTTT.

This chain uses TRBV7-2 with TRBJ1-5; a weak D match, TRBD1 (6 bases). Germline loops: CDR1 SGHTA, CDR2 FQGNSA. The V gene lost 4 bases and the J gene lost 7 bases, with 14 bases spanning the gap. The CDR3 length is 14 residues. The CDR3 nucleotides are TGTGCCAGCAGCTCACAGGGTGTGAGCCAGCCCCAGCATTTT. Residues: CASSSQGVSQPQHF.

This clone has more than one count but fewer than ten. The chain links TRBV19 to TRBJ1-5; D might be TRBD1 (5 bases). V was shortened by 7 bases and J by 0 bases, with 13 bases between the two germline ends. The CDR3 extends over 15 amino acids. Germline CDR1 LNHDA, CDR2 SQIVND (reference sequence). CDR3 in amino acids: CASTSGTTSNQPQHF. The CDR3 DNA sequence: TGTGCCAGTACAAGTGGGACTACTAGCAATCAGCCCCAGCATTTT.

On this clone: Since a far larger clone is one base different, this is likely a read error. DNA of the CDR3: TGTGCCAGCAGTTTAATGAACACCGGGGAGCTGTTTTTT. Amino acid sequence: CASSLMNTGELFF. The chain carries TRBV28 and TRBJ2-2, with D unresolved. The CDR3 spans 13 residues. Trimming removed 2 bases at V and 1 base at J, with 2 bases between. Germline V CDR1 and CDR2: MDHEN, SYDVKM.